These 30 T cell receptor beta chains originate from one sample sequenced in a study of blood T cell repertoires in COVID-19. TCRdb's table, derived via immunoSEQ multiplex PCR, lists solely in-frame clones and lacks some. The sample contains tens of thousands of clones, around 86% of which appear only once. The sample was peripheral blood. These TCRs come from a man aged 65 to 85 with acute or convalescent COVID-19.

This chain joins TRBV9 and TRBJ2-2; 7 positions match TRBD2. Germline V gene data show CDR1 as SGDLS and CDR2 as YYNGEE. Losses at the gene ends were 4 bases for V and 4 bases for J; bases not matched to a gene: 10. The CDR3 has 16 residues. The CDR3 is CASSPPGLRTTGELFF. CDR3 nucleotides: TGTGCCAGCAGCCCCCCGGGACTAAGGACCACCGGGGAGCTGTTTTTT.

Concerning this clone itself: In the same sample, other DNA sequences code for this CDR3. The chain recombines TRBV5-1 with TRBJ1-1; D unresolved. Germline CDR1 reads SGHRS; CDR2 reads YFSETQ. Trimming took off 4 bases at V and 1 base at J, with 8 bases between the two ends. This CDR3 has 13 amino acids. The CDR3 DNA follows: TGCGCCAGCAGCCCTCGGGAGAACACTGAAGCTTTCTTT. Its protein is CASSPRENTEAFF.

The rearrangement joins TRBV13 to TRBJ1-1; D remains unclear. CDR1 is PRHDT and CDR2 is FYEKMQ in the germline V gene (reference sequence). V was pared by 8 bases and J by 1 base, with 11 bases between. The length of the CDR3 is 13 residues. The DNA of the CDR3 is TGTGCCAGCTCATGGGCGCGGAACACTGAAGCTTTCTTT. This codes for CASSWARNTEAFF.

This clone showed up just once. The rearrangement joins TRBV3-1 (or the pseudogene TRBV3-2) to TRBJ2-7; TRBD2 matches at 9 bases. Trimming took 1 base from V and 5 from J; bases not matched to a gene: 6. Looked up from germline, CDR1 is LGHDT and CDR2 is YNNKEL (reference sequence). This CDR3 has 15 residues. CDR3 residues: CASSQGLAGIDEQYF. CDR3 DNA: TGTGCCAGCAGCCAAGGGCTAGCGGGGATCGACGAGCAGTACTTC.

The chain joins TRBV5-1 to TRBJ2-4, with 8 bases lining up with TRBD1. Germline CDR1 is SGHRS and CDR2 is YFSETQ. V was pared by 3 bases and J by 7 bases, with 3 bases of the junction left unmatched. This CDR3 spans 13 amino acids. In nucleotides, the CDR3 is TGCGCCAGCAGCTCCGGACAGGGTAACATTCAGTACTTC. It yields the protein CASSSGQGNIQYF.

The chain combines TRBV5-6 with TRBJ2-1, with 7 bases aligning to TRBD2. CDR1 and CDR2 (germline): SGHDT, YYEEEE. CDR3 length equals 16 residues. V lost 2 bases to trimming and J lost 8 bases; unmatched junction nucleotides: 13. Written as DNA, the CDR3 is TGTGCCAGCAGCTTACTTCGCGGGAGTCCCGGGGATGAGCAGTTCTTC. Its translation: CASSLLRGSPGDEQFF.

This chain connects TRBV28 to TRBJ1-2; TRBD1 aligns across 8 bases. V lost 4 bases, J lost 1 base, and 8 bases stayed unmatched. From germline, CDR1 is MDHEN and CDR2 SYDVKM. CDR3 size: 16 residues. This chain's CDR3 is CASSSDRGPNNYGYTF. In DNA form, the CDR3 reads TGTGCCAGCAGTTCCGACAGGGGACCAAATAACTATGGCTACACCTTC.

This clone was detected once. V and J are TRBV19 and TRBJ2-7; 8 nucleotides match TRBD2. CDR1 LNHDA and CDR2 SQIVND come from the germline V gene (reference sequence). V lost 2 bases and J lost 0; bases outside the gene matches: 0. This CDR3 contains 14 residues. The CDR3 sequence is CASSISGSSYEQYF. The CDR3, as DNA: TGTGCCAGTAGTATAAGCGGGAGCTCCTACGAGCAGTACTTC.

The chain uses TRBV3-1 (or the pseudogene TRBV3-2) and TRBJ2-1; D may be TRBD1 (6 bases). This CDR3 contains 12 residues. Germline V gene sequence: CDR1 LGHDT, CDR2 YNNKEL (reference sequence). The V and J ends lost 2 bases and 14 bases respectively, with 13 bases between them. The CDR3: CASSQLDSGEFF. The CDR3 DNA reads TGTGCCAGCAGCCAACTGGACAGTGGAGAGTTCTTC.

This chain joins TRBV2 and TRBJ1-1; 9 bases line up with TRBD1. J gave up 5 bases and V 5 bases, and 6 bases lay outside the gene matches. Germline V gives CDR1 SNHLY, CDR2 FYNNEI. The CDR3 totals 14 residues. The DNA of the CDR3 is TGTGCCAGCAGTTTCCTAGACAGGGGGACTGAAGCTTTCTTT. It yields the protein CASSFLDRGTEAFF. Drawing the rest from reference TRBV2 and TRBJ1-1, the complete variable domain is EPEVTQTPSHQVTQMGQEVILRCVPISNHLYFYWYRQILGQKVEFLVSFYNNEISEKSEIFDDQFSVERPDGSNFTLKIRSTKLEDSAMYFCASSFLDRGTEAFFGQGTRLTVV.

V gene TRBV30 combines with J gene TRBJ1-6; weak D call: TRBD1 (6 bases). This CDR3 is 15 amino acids long. Germline values: CDR1 GTSNPN, CDR2 SVGIG (reference sequence). V was clipped by 4 bases and J by 7 bases, with 17 bases between them. The CDR3 coding sequence is TGTGCCTGGATGTCGCCGGGACACGGCAATTCACCCCTCCACTTT. It is translated as CAWMSPGHGNSPLHF.

This sequence joins TRBV19 and TRBJ2-3, with 8 bases that match TRBD2. The CDR3 has 15 residues. Germline CDR1 and CDR2: LNHDA and SQIVND (reference sequence). V shed 7 bases, J shed 2 bases, and the junction held 8 bases outside the gene matches. The CDR3 is CASKDGRAHTDTQYF. In DNA form, the CDR3 reads TGTGCCAGTAAGGACGGGAGGGCTCACACAGATACGCAGTATTTT.

The chain recombines TRBV6-5 with TRBJ2-7; weak D call: TRBD2 (6 bases). Between the trimmed V and J ends, which lost 5 bases and 3 bases, there was a span of 17 bases. The CDR3 consists of 15 residues. From germline, CDR1 is MNHEY and CDR2 SVGAGI. CDR3 DNA: TGTGCCAGCAGTCCCCAACCCGGGAGTAACTACGAGCAGTACTTC. Its protein product is CASSPQPGSNYEQYF.

The sample holds many counts of this clone. The CDR3: CASSQVAGTYEQYF. In nucleotides, the CDR3 is TGTGCCAGCAGCCAAGTTGCGGGAACCTACGAGCAGTACTTC. The chain has TRBV3-1 (or the pseudogene TRBV3-2) and TRBJ2-7; TRBD2 might be the D (6 bases). Trimming pared 1 base from V and 2 bases from J, leaving 9 bases between. The germline V gene encodes CDR1 LGHDT and CDR2 YNNKEL (reference sequence). The CDR3 sequence is 14 residues long.

The rearrangement uses TRBV19 and TRBJ1-6, with 8 positions matching TRBD1. The CDR3 has 15 amino acids. V lost 1 base, J lost 8 bases, and 4 bases stayed unmatched. CDR1 is LNHDA and CDR2 is SQIVND in the germline V gene (reference sequence). The DNA for the CDR3 is TGTGCCAGTAGTATAGCCGCGGACAGGGATTCACCCCTCCACTTT. The encoded protein is CASSIAADRDSPLHF.

This clone has only one observation. This chain joins TRBV5-5 and TRBJ2-2; a weak D match, TRBD1 (5 bases). CDR3 length: 15 residues. Germline assignment: CDR1 SGHKS and CDR2 YYEKEE (reference sequence). Trimming stripped 4 bases from V and 5 bases from J, with 15 bases between. The CDR3 here is CASSQGASRTGELFF. In nucleotides, the CDR3 is TGTGCCAGCAGCCAAGGGGCCTCGAGAACCGGGGAGCTGTTTTTT.

This clone was recorded only once. The V and J genes are TRBV29-1 and TRBJ1-4, with a tentative D call TRBD1 (6 bases). Germline V gives CDR1 SQVTM, CDR2 ANQGSEA. The CDR3 spans 13 residues. Trimming cost V 4 bases and J 5 bases, with 11 bases left between them. CDR3 in amino acids: CSVADSLNEKLFF. The DNA of the CDR3 is TGCAGCGTTGCGGACAGTCTAAATGAAAAACTGTTTTTT.

The CDR3 nucleotides are TGTGCCACAGCGACCCACCGAGATAATGAAAAACTGTTTTTT. It codes for CATATHRDNEKLFF. The rearrangement links TRBV7-8 to TRBJ1-4, with D unresolved. The CDR3 contains 14 residues. Germline V gives CDR1 SGHVS, CDR2 FQNEAQ. Trimming cost V 10 bases and J 4 bases, with 16 bases left between them.

The chain employs TRBV9 and TRBJ2-5, with D maybe TRBD2 (5 bases). Looked up from germline, CDR1 is SGDLS and CDR2 is YYNGEE. Trimming cost V 7 bases and J 5 bases, with 18 bases left between them. The CDR3 contains 14 residues. CDR3 nucleotides: TGTGCCAGCTGCCCCGGGATCTCGAGCGAGACCCAGTACTTC. Residues: CASCPGISSETQYF.

The chain links TRBV15 to TRBJ1-2; tentatively, D is TRBD1 (5 bases). Germline V CDR1 and CDR2: LNHNV, YYDKDF (reference sequence). Trimming took off 4 bases at V and 2 bases at J, with 14 bases between the two ends. The CDR3 length is 15 residues. CDR3 DNA: TGTGCCACCAGCAACCCGAGGGAGGGGAACTATGGCTACACCTTC. Residues: CATSNPREGNYGYTF.

V gene TRBV7-2 combines with J gene TRBJ2-5; 7 bases agree with TRBD1. V shed 3 bases, J shed 3 bases, and the junction held 1 base outside the gene matches. CDR1 is SGHTA, CDR2 FQGNSA, per germline. The CDR3 covers 13 residues. The CDR3 DNA reads as TGTGCCAGCAGCTTTCAGGGGGAAGAGACCCAGTACTTC. Amino acids: CASSFQGEETQYF.

The V gene is TRBV9, the J gene TRBJ1-4; D uncertain. Between the trimmed V and J ends, which lost 0 bases and 3 bases, there was a span of 12 bases. CDR1 is SGDLS and CDR2 is YYNGEE in the germline V gene. The CDR3 length is 16 residues. CDR3 amino acids: CASSVAAGTANEKLFF. The CDR3 nucleotides are TGTGCCAGCAGCGTAGCGGCGGGAACGGCTAATGAAAAACTGTTTTTT.

The V and J genes are TRBV30 and TRBJ1-4, with a tentative D call TRBD1 (6 bases). The CDR3 runs 19 residues. V was cut by 3 bases and J by 6 bases, with 29 bases left in between. Germline loops: CDR1 GTSNPN, CDR2 SVGIG (reference sequence). CDR3 sequence: CAWSDTSRGAFNTYEKLFF. CDR3 DNA: TGTGCCTGGAGCGACACCTCCCGGGGGGCCTTCAACACATATGAAAAACTGTTTTTT. Looking up the rest from reference TRBV30 and TRBJ1-4 gives the full variable domain: SQTIHQWPATLVQPVGSPLSLECTVEGTSNPNLYWYRQAAGRGLQLLFYSVGIGQISSEVPQNLSASRPQDRQFILSSKKLLLSDSGFYLCAWSDTSRGAFNTYEKLFFGSGTQLSVL.

The chain employs TRBV9 and TRBJ1-1; D remains ambiguous. The length of the CDR3 is 17 residues. Trimming cost V 2 bases and J 1 base, with 18 bases left between them. CDR1 SGDLS and CDR2 YYNGEE come from the germline V gene. CDR3 coding DNA: TGTGCCAGCAGCGTCTCTCGGAATAGATCAGGGAACACTGAAGCTTTCTTT. Translation: CASSVSRNRSGNTEAFF.

This clone was counted between two and nine times. The chain joins TRBV18 to TRBJ1-2, with D possibly matching TRBD1 (6 bases). CDR3 length: 15 residues. The germline gives CDR1 KGHSH, CDR2 LQKENI. V shed 3 bases and J shed 3 bases, with 14 bases lying between them. As DNA, the CDR3 is TGTGCCAGCTCACCGAATTACAGGGATCACTATGGCTACACCTTC. It codes for CASSPNYRDHYGYTF.

Note on this clone: This CDR3 is also generated by other DNA sequences in the sample. The V gene is TRBV7-3, the J gene TRBJ2-5; D is uncertain. This CDR3 has 13 residues. V lost 2 bases to trimming and J lost 2 bases, with 6 bases between them. Germline assignment: CDR1 SGHTA and CDR2 FQGTGA. CDR3 in amino acids: CASSLAVQETQYF. The CDR3 coding sequence is TGTGCCAGCAGCTTAGCAGTACAAGAGACCCAGTACTTC. Combining the CDR3 with reference TRBV7-3 and TRBJ2-5 gives the whole variable domain GAGVSQTPSNKVTEKGKYVELRCDPISGHTALYWYRQSLGQGPEFLIYFQGTGAADDSGLPNDRFFAVRPEGSVSTLKIQRTERGDSAVYLCASSLAVQETQYFGPGTRLLVL.

V and J are TRBV24-1 and TRBJ1-5; D not resolved. The V end was cut by 4 bases, the J end by 0 bases, with 6 bases between. Germline assignment: CDR1 KGHDR and CDR2 SFDVKD. This CDR3 has 14 residues. The DNA for the CDR3 is TGTGCCACCAGTGACCGGGTTAGCAATCAGCCCCAGCATTTT. Translation gives CATSDRVSNQPQHF.

Note on this clone: The junction and the germline gene differ at one end; a read error may be behind it. J is TRBJ2-1 and V is TRBV3-1 (or the pseudogene TRBV3-2); 14 nucleotides align to TRBD2. The CDR3 is made up of 16 amino acids. CDR1 is LGHDT, CDR2 YNNKEL, per germline (reference sequence). This chain's CDR3 is CASSQEGTSGGNEQFF. For the CDR3, the DNA is TGTGCCAGCAGTCAAGAAGGGACTAGCGGGGGCAATGAGCAGTTCTTC.

CDR3: CASNADMYNQPQHF. The CDR3 DNA reads TGTGCCAGCAATGCAGACATGTACAATCAGCCCCAGCATTTT. V gene TRBV2 combines with J gene TRBJ1-5; the D is unclear. Trimming left V 7 bases short and J 3 bases short, with 13 bases between. Germline values: CDR1 SNHLY, CDR2 FYNNEI. There are 14 residues in the CDR3.

V gene TRBV18 combines with J gene TRBJ2-1, with D uncertain. CDR3 length: 14 amino acids. With 3 bases removed from V and 7 bases from J, the gap between germline ends came to 13 bases. The germline CDR1 and CDR2 sequences are KGHSH and LQKENI. Written as DNA, the CDR3 is TGTGCCAGCTCACCCGGAAATAGCCGGAATGAGCAGTTCTTC. Translating gives CASSPGNSRNEQFF.